Following are 10 T cell receptor beta chains from one sample sequenced in a study of PD-1 blockade in classical Hodgkin lymphoma. In every patient, relapse followed autologous stem cell transplantation, while exposure to brentuximab vedotin differed. Assay: immunoSEQ multiplex PCR; the TCRdb copy retains only in-frame clones and omits some. The repertoire holds 41,000 or so clones, over 70% seen once, with approximately 20% in the top ten. Material: peripheral blood mononuclear cells (PBMCs), obtained at baseline. Receptors originate from a human donor with classical Hodgkin lymphoma.

The chain recombines TRBV19 with TRBJ1-2; D is possibly TRBD1 (5 bases). Trimming left V 6 bases short and J 2 bases short, with 16 bases between. The germline V gene has CDR1 LNHDA and CDR2 SQIVND (reference sequence). The CDR3 spans 15 residues. Here the CDR3 DNA reads TGTGCCAGTAGGACAGCCACCCGAGTAAACTATGGCTACACCTTC. Translating it yields CASRTATRVNYGYTF.

The J gene is TRBJ1-1, the V gene TRBV7-9; D not resolved. Germline V gene sequence: CDR1 SEHNR, CDR2 FQNEAQ (reference sequence). The CDR3 covers 11 residues. V was clipped by 6 bases and J by 5 bases, with 7 bases between them. In nucleotides, the CDR3 is TGTGCCAGCAGTCTACAGACTGAAGCTTTCTTT. This translates into CASSLQTEAFF.

This clone was seen more than once but under ten times. The V gene is TRBV2, the J gene TRBJ1-4; D unclear. This CDR3 has 12 residues. Per germline, CDR1 SNHLY and CDR2 FYNNEI. The V gene lost 1 base and the J gene lost 13 bases, with 10 bases spanning the gap. This CDR3 reads CASSEGMDGLFF. CDR3 in DNA: TGTGCCAGCAGTGAAGGAATGGACGGACTGTTTTTT.

The chain employs TRBV19 and TRBJ2-7, with 11 bases identical to TRBD1. The trim removed 2 bases at V and 4 bases at J, leaving 4 bases unmatched. This CDR3 is 15 amino acids long. CDR1 is LNHDA, CDR2 SQIVND, per germline (reference sequence). The chain's CDR3 is CASSIRDRGIYEQYF. DNA for the CDR3: TGTGCCAGTAGTATAAGGGACAGGGGGATTTACGAGCAGTACTTC.

DNA for the CDR3: TGCGCCAGCAGTGGGGAACCTTCCTACGAGCAGTACTTC. Translating gives CASSGEPSYEQYF. The gene calls are TRBV10-1 and TRBJ2-7; D unresolved. Germline V CDR1 and CDR2: WNHNN, SYGVQD (reference sequence). V was clipped by 4 bases and J by 1 base, with 8 bases between them. The CDR3 is 13 amino acids.

This clone has more than one count but fewer than ten. The chain is built from TRBV5-1 and TRBJ2-2; 8 nucleotides line up with TRBD2. With V trimmed by 4 bases and J by 6 bases, 5 bases remained unmatched. CDR1 and CDR2 from the germline V gene are SGHRS and YFSETQ. The CDR3 covers 14 residues. The CDR3: CASSLGLASGELFF. CDR3 DNA sequence: TGCGCCAGCAGCCTAGGACTAGCCTCCGGGGAGCTGTTTTTT.

This sequence joins TRBV28 and TRBJ2-4; 7 nucleotides agree with TRBD1. Germline V CDR1 and CDR2: MDHEN, SYDVKM. V lost 1 base and J lost 0; bases outside the gene matches: 0. The CDR3 extends over 15 amino acids. The chain's CDR3 is CASSLSGGAKNIQYF. For the CDR3, the DNA is TGTGCCAGCAGTTTATCAGGGGGAGCCAAAAACATTCAGTACTTC.

V is TRBV27 and J is TRBJ2-7; 12 bases are shared with TRBD2. The V and J ends lost 2 bases and 3 bases, in that order; junction bases with no gene match: 11. Germline CDR1 and CDR2: MNHEY and SMNVEV (reference sequence). The CDR3 sequence is 18 residues long. The CDR3 coding sequence is TGTGCCAGCAGTTTACGGACTAGCGGGGACCATCACTACTACGAGCAGTACTTC. Residues: CASSLRTSGDHHYYEQYF.

The chain combines TRBV7-9 with TRBJ1-4; no clear D gene. The CDR3 is made up of 14 amino acids. The germline V and J ends were trimmed by 4 bases and 4 bases, with 10 bases remaining between them. The V gene's germline CDR1 is SEHNR and CDR2 FQNEAQ (reference sequence). The chain's CDR3 is CASSSDVSNEKLFF. DNA of the CDR3: TGTGCCAGCAGCTCAGACGTCAGTAATGAAAAACTGTTTTTT.

The chain joins TRBV7-2 to TRBJ2-3; the D is unclear. CDR3 length: 13 amino acids. V dropped 3 bases and J dropped 3 bases, with 7 bases sitting between them. The germline gives CDR1 SGHTA, CDR2 FQGNSA. For the CDR3, the DNA is TGTGCCAGCAGCTTGGCGGTGACAGATACGCAGTATTTT. This gives the protein CASSLAVTDTQYF.